Presented here are 29 T cell receptor beta chains from one specimen sequenced in a study of T cell changes during pregnancy in multiple sclerosis. The assay was immunoSEQ multiplex PCR, and TCRdb's table has in-frame clones only and misses some. The table includes about 67,000 clones, 90% detected once. Sequencing was performed on peripheral blood, taken in the third trimester of pregnancy. The receptors originated from a female donor with multiple sclerosis, enrolled in a pregnancy study.

The genes are TRBV7-9 and TRBJ1-1, with 8 nucleotides matching TRBD1. V lost 5 bases to trimming and J lost 3 bases; unmatched junction nucleotides: 20. The CDR3 has 19 residues. The V gene's germline CDR1 is SEHNR and CDR2 FQNEAQ (reference sequence). CDR3 protein: CASSPPDPGRGLRHTEAFF. The CDR3 nucleotides read TGTGCCAGCAGCCCCCCCGACCCCGGCAGGGGGCTAAGGCACACTGAAGCTTTCTTT.

The DNA of the CDR3 is TGTGCCAGTAGTATATTATTCCAGGGTGATCAGCCCCAGCATTTT. Translation: CASSILFQGDQPQHF. The gene calls are TRBV19 and TRBJ1-5; weak D call: TRBD1 (5 bases). CDR3 length equals 15 residues. Trimming shortened V by 2 bases and J by 5 bases, and 13 bases separated the two germline ends. Germline CDR1 reads LNHDA; CDR2 reads SQIVND (reference sequence).

This chain connects TRBV19 to TRBJ1-2; D perhaps matches TRBD1 (6 bases). Germline values: CDR1 LNHDA, CDR2 SQIVND (reference sequence). Deletions cut 6 bases from V and 2 bases from J, with 7 bases between. The CDR3 is 12 residues long. The CDR3 sequence: CASRQGNYGYTF. The CDR3 coding sequence is TGTGCCAGTAGACAGGGCAACTATGGCTACACCTTC.

The chain has TRBV10-3 and TRBJ2-3; D possibly corresponds to TRBD1 (6 bases). The V and J ends lost 3 bases and 6 bases respectively, with 10 bases between them. The germline CDR1 and CDR2 sequences are ENHRY and SYGVKD. This CDR3 has 13 amino acids. The CDR3 DNA reads TGTGCCATCAGTGACATTAGGGGGGATACGCAGTATTTT. This encodes CAISDIRGDTQYF.

The rearrangement uses TRBV2 and TRBJ2-3; the match to TRBD1 covers 11 bases. This CDR3 has 14 amino acids. The germline CDR1 and CDR2 sequences are SNHLY and FYNNEI. V gave up 5 bases and J gave up 4 bases; unmatched junction bases: 2. The CDR3 bases are TGTGCCAGCAGTATGGGACAGGGGGCAGATACGCAGTATTTT. It is translated as CASSMGQGADTQYF.

This rearrangement joins TRBV4-3 to TRBJ1-1, with D perhaps matching TRBD1 (6 bases). The CDR3 has 15 residues. Germline V gene lookup returns CDR1 LGHNA and CDR2 YSLEER. Between the trimmed V and J ends, which lost 1 base and 7 bases, there was a span of 16 bases. Written as DNA, the CDR3 is TGCGCCAGCAGCCAAGGTGGGGGGGGGCAGGTTGAAGCTTTCTTT. It translates to CASSQGGGGQVEAFF.

V usage is TRBV5-8 and J usage is TRBJ2-3; D might be TRBD1 (5 bases). The V and J ends lost 0 bases and 2 bases respectively, with 10 bases between them. CDR3 length: 15 amino acids. CDR1 is SGHTS and CDR2 is YDEGEE in the germline V gene. For the CDR3, the DNA is TGTGCCAGCAGCTTGGGACAGCAAAACACAGATACGCAGTATTTT. It specifies CASSLGQQNTDTQYF.

This chain connects TRBV6-4 to TRBJ2-3; 10 bases match TRBD2. This CDR3 has 15 residues. Germline CDR1 and CDR2: MRHNA and SNTAGT. J was trimmed by 0 bases and V by 6 bases; bases with no gene match: 3. This CDR3 reads CASSLAGGSTDTQYF. The CDR3, as DNA: TGTGCCAGCAGCTTAGCGGGAGGTAGCACAGATACGCAGTATTTT.

V is TRBV2 and J is TRBJ1-2; D is possibly TRBD1 (6 bases). Germline values: CDR1 SNHLY, CDR2 FYNNEI. CDR3 length: 12 residues. V gave up 6 bases and J gave up 4 bases, with 9 bases separating them. The CDR3 reads CASRADSYGYTF. CDR3 sequence (DNA): TGTGCCAGCAGGGCGGACAGCTATGGCTACACCTTC.

This clone was seen only once. The V and J genes are TRBV4-1 and TRBJ2-5, with a possible D match to TRBD2 (5 bases). The V end was cut by 0 bases, the J end by 4 bases, with 12 bases between. Germline V gene data show CDR1 as MGHRA and CDR2 as YSYEKL. This CDR3 contains 15 residues. CDR3 region: CASSQDPTRGETQYF. CDR3 nucleotide sequence: TGCGCCAGCAGCCAAGACCCGACCCGGGGAGAGACCCAGTACTTC.

This chain's CDR3 is CASNPTGARYGYTF. DNA of the CDR3: TGTGCCAGCAACCCCACAGGGGCACGCTATGGCTACACCTTC. The V call is TRBV5-8, the J call TRBJ1-2, with 7 bases lining up with TRBD1. Germline-derived CDR1 and CDR2 are SGHTS and YDEGEE. With V trimmed by 6 bases and J by 4 bases, 9 bases remained unmatched. The CDR3 covers 14 residues.

This chain joins TRBV5-6 and TRBJ2-7; 7 positions match TRBD2. The CDR3 consists of 14 residues. The germline gives CDR1 SGHDT, CDR2 YYEEEE. The junction had 10 bases not matched to a gene; V was cut back by 4 bases and J by 6 bases. This CDR3 reads CASSPSGRGPEQYF. CDR3 nucleotide sequence: TGTGCCAGCAGCCCCTCAGGGAGGGGCCCCGAGCAGTACTTC. Complete variable domain (other parts from reference TRBV5-6 and TRBJ2-7): DAGVTQSPTHLIKTRGQQVTLRCSPKSGHDTVSWYQQALGQGPQFIFQYYEEEERQRGNFPDRFSGHQFPNYSSELNVNALLLGDSALYLCASSPSGRGPEQYFGPGTRLTVT.

This clone was seen a few times. The V gene is TRBV29-1, the J gene TRBJ1-5; 7 bases fit TRBD1. The germline CDR1 and CDR2 sequences are SQVTM and ANQGSEA. The V gene end was trimmed by 6 bases and the J gene end by 5 bases; junction bases not matched to a gene: 7. The CDR3 totals 13 residues. In nucleotides, the CDR3 is TGCAGCGTCAATACAGGGGTGGATCAGCCCCAGCATTTT. Protein sequence: CSVNTGVDQPQHF.

V and J are TRBV14 and TRBJ2-7; 7 bases map to TRBD1. The CDR3 length is 12 residues. Trimming cost V 8 bases and J 4 bases; bases outside gene matches: 5. CDR1 and CDR2 from the germline V gene are SGHDN and FVKESK. The CDR3 DNA sequence: TGTGCCAGCTCGGACAGGTATTACGAGCAGTACTTC. It encodes CASSDRYYEQYF. The whole variable domain, remainder taken from reference TRBV14 and TRBJ2-7, is EAGVTQFPSHSVIEKGQTVTLRCDPISGHDNLYWYRRVMGKEIKFLLHFVKESKQDESGMPNNRFLAERTGGTYSTLKVQPAELEDSGVYFCASSDRYYEQYFGPGTRLTVT.

The chain combines TRBV19 with TRBJ2-7, with D tentatively TRBD2 (5 bases). CDR3 size: 13 residues. The V gene's germline CDR1 is LNHDA and CDR2 SQIVND (reference sequence). Deletions cut 0 bases from V and 6 bases from J, with 9 bases between. In DNA form, the CDR3 reads TGTGCCAGTAGTATAGATCGGGGTTCCGAGCAGTACTTC. Protein sequence: CASSIDRGSEQYF.

The rearrangement uses TRBV27 and TRBJ1-2, with D possibly matching TRBD1 (6 bases). Per the germline V gene, CDR1 is MNHEY and CDR2 is SMNVEV (reference sequence). The V gene lost 5 bases and the J gene lost 4 bases, with 14 bases spanning the gap. The CDR3 length is 14 residues. This CDR3 is CASSPRGLGYGYTF. CDR3 nucleotide sequence: TGTGCCAGCAGTCCCAGGGGTTTGGGCTATGGCTACACCTTC.

The sample holds a few counts of this clone. The chain recombines TRBV18 with TRBJ1-3; 7 bases line up with TRBD1. The CDR3 totals 14 residues. Per germline, CDR1 KGHSH and CDR2 LQKENI. The V and J ends lost 3 bases and 8 bases, in that order; junction bases with no gene match: 7. In DNA form, the CDR3 reads TGTGCCAGCTCACCCAGGACAGGAGGGGACACCATATATTTT. Translated: CASSPRTGGDTIYF. The complete variable domain, with remaining parts taken from reference TRBV18 and TRBJ1-3, reads NAGVMQNPRHLVRRRGQEARLRCSPMKGHSHVYWYRQLPEEGLKFMVYLQKENIIDESGMPKERFSAEFPKEGPSILRIQQVVRGDSAAYFCASSPRTGGDTIYFGEGSWLTVV.

The CDR3 region is CASSQDEGDRERNEQFF. CDR3 bases: TGTGCCAGCAGCCAAGATGAAGGGGACCGGGAGAGAAATGAGCAGTTCTTC. This chain links TRBV4-2 with TRBJ2-1; the D gene is possibly TRBD2 (6 bases). Germline CDR1 and CDR2: LGHNA and YNFKEQ. This CDR3 is built from 17 residues. V was cut by 0 bases and J by 7 bases, with 19 bases left in between.

J is TRBJ1-6 and V is TRBV5-1, with 9 positions matching TRBD1. The germline CDR1 and CDR2 sequences are SGHRS and YFSETQ. The CDR3 spans 17 residues. Trimming removed 3 bases from V and 11 bases from J; junction bases left unmatched: 15. This chain's CDR3 is CASSWTWDRVFQPPLHF. CDR3 sequence (DNA): TGCGCCAGCAGCTGGACTTGGGACAGGGTATTCCAACCACCCCTCCACTTT.

The CDR3 DNA follows: TGTGCCAGCAGCTTGGTAGGTTTCCGCGGCGAGCAGTACTTC. Translation: CASSLVGFRGEQYF. The chain joins TRBV5-6 to TRBJ2-7, with D unresolved. The CDR3 runs to 14 residues. The germline V gene has CDR1 SGHDT and CDR2 YYEEEE. The V end lost 0 bases, the J end lost 6 bases, and 13 bases lay between the germline ends.

As DNA, the CDR3 is TGTGCCAGCAGCTCGCGACAGGGACCTAATGAAAAACTGTTTTTT. It is translated as CASSSRQGPNEKLFF. J is TRBJ1-4 and V is TRBV7-9; 7 nucleotides match TRBD1. V shed 4 bases and J 3 bases; nucleotides not matched to a gene: 5. The germline gives CDR1 SEHNR, CDR2 FQNEAQ (reference sequence). This CDR3 spans 15 amino acids.

V usage is TRBV7-2 and J usage is TRBJ2-3; D perhaps matches TRBD2 (5 bases). The germline gives CDR1 SGHTA, CDR2 FQGNSA. The ends were cut back, 0 bases at V and 0 bases at J, with 10 bases in the middle. The CDR3 has 16 residues. CDR3 sequence (DNA): TGTGCCAGCAGCTTAGCGCTGAGCGGTAGCACAGATACGCAGTATTTT. Translation: CASSLALSGSTDTQYF.

V and J are TRBV6-6 and TRBJ2-5; 9 bases line up with TRBD2. CDR1 MNHNY and CDR2 SVGAGI come from the germline V gene (reference sequence). Trimming took 8 bases from V and 0 from J; bases not matched to a gene: 10. The CDR3 totals 16 residues. The CDR3 sequence: CASALLAGGYQETQYF. CDR3 sequence (DNA): TGTGCCAGCGCTCTTCTGGCGGGGGGGTACCAAGAGACCCAGTACTTC.

The chain has TRBV6-6 and TRBJ2-1, with D possibly being TRBD1 (6 bases). Germline assignment: CDR1 MNHNY and CDR2 SVGAGI (reference sequence). The CDR3 is 11 residues long. V was pared by 8 bases and J by 10 bases, with 12 bases between. CDR3 nucleotide sequence: TGTGCCAGCTCCGCACAGGGCGAGCAGTTCTTC. Translation gives CASSAQGEQFF.

V gene TRBV4-2 combines with J gene TRBJ1-6, with D unclear. CDR3 size: 19 residues. Germline CDR1 LGHNA, CDR2 YNFKEQ. Trimming shortened V by 0 bases and J by 2 bases, and 17 bases separated the two germline ends. CDR3 amino acids: CASSQDPNLISAYNSPLHF. CDR3 DNA sequence: TGTGCCAGCAGCCAAGATCCTAATTTGATATCTGCCTATAATTCACCCCTCCACTTT.

V usage is TRBV19 and J usage is TRBJ2-5; the D gene is possibly TRBD1 (5 bases). Germline CDR1 is LNHDA and CDR2 is SQIVND (reference sequence). V was pared by 4 bases and J by 5 bases, with 14 bases between. The CDR3 extends over 14 amino acids. The CDR3 sequence: CASSKNQGFETQYF. The CDR3 coding sequence is TGTGCCAGTAGTAAAAACCAGGGTTTCGAGACCCAGTACTTC.

CDR3 bases: TGTGCCAGCAGCTTGATGAGGAACACTGAAGCTTTCTTT. Its translation is CASSLMRNTEAFF. The rearrangement links TRBV7-8 to TRBJ1-1, with D unclear. This CDR3 contains 13 residues. The V gene's germline CDR1 is SGHVS and CDR2 FQNEAQ. V lost 3 bases and J lost 1, with 6 bases in between.

V is TRBV4-2 and J is TRBJ2-3, with 12 bases matching TRBD2. This CDR3 is built from 15 residues. The ends lost 4 bases at V and 4 bases at J; junction bases unmatched: 3. CDR1 LGHNA and CDR2 YNFKEQ come from the germline V gene. CDR3 sequence reads: CASSPRLAGADTQYF. The CDR3 DNA is TGTGCCAGCAGCCCCAGACTAGCGGGGGCAGATACGCAGTATTTT.

The chain carries TRBV30 and TRBJ1-1; a possible D gene is TRBD1 (5 bases). V lost 5 bases, J lost 1 base, and 11 bases lay in between. The CDR3 has 13 amino acids. Per germline, CDR1 GTSNPN and CDR2 SVGIG (reference sequence). The CDR3 protein is CAWGPGGNTEAFF. The DNA for the CDR3 is TGTGCCTGGGGACCGGGGGGGAACACTGAAGCTTTCTTT. The complete variable domain, with remaining parts taken from reference TRBV30 and TRBJ1-1, reads SQTIHQWPATLVQPVGSPLSLECTVEGTSNPNLYWYRQAAGRGLQLLFYSVGIGQISSEVPQNLSASRPQDRQFILSSKKLLLSDSGFYLCAWGPGGNTEAFFGQGTRLTVV.